This entry is about one T cell receptor (beta chain). Both 60 Vbeta primers and 13 Jbeta primers went into the PCR. The protocol was immunoSEQ multiplex PCR, while the TCRdb copy is restricted to in-frame clones and leaves out a portion. The sample includes 100,000 to 150,000 clones, roughly 68% seen only once; the top ten take roughly 6.3%. The sample belongs to a study of cytomegalovirus exposure and HLA in healthy donors. The CDR3 consists of 14 residues. In germline, CDR1 is SEHNR, CDR2 FQNEAQ (reference sequence). The V end was cut by 5 bases, the J end by 6 bases, with 13 bases between. Sequenced input: PBMCs. This chain uses TRBV7-9 with TRBJ1-4; D possibly corresponds to TRBD1 (6 bases). The sequence derives from a woman aged 50 to 65 in good health and CMV-seropositive. For the CDR3, the DNA is TGTGCCAGCAGCCCCGACAGGTTCGATGAAAAACTGTTTTTT. Encoded protein: CASSPDRFDEKLFF.